Included here is one T cell receptor (beta chain) sequence, with context. The data are from a study of shared clonotypes between healthy human individuals. Clones were sequenced by immunoSEQ multiplex PCR, and TCRdb holds only the in-frame ones, with some missing. The sample lists around 2,000,000 clones, roughly 94% occurring once. The V segment lost 5 bases and the J segment 3 bases; nucleotides outside the gene matches: 10. Germline CDR1 is SGHDT and CDR2 is YYEEEE. This CDR3 is 15 amino acids long. J is TRBJ1-1 and V is TRBV5-6; 7 nucleotides agree with TRBD1. The specimen sequenced was naive CD4+ T cells sorted from blood. Subset noted: CD45RA+ positively selected. The sequence was obtained from a man aged 18 to 35 in good health. CDR3 in amino acids: CASSYTGDPYTEAFF. CDR3 nucleotide sequence: TGTGCCAGCAGTTATACAGGGGATCCGTACACTGAAGCTTTCTTT.